These 21 T cell receptor beta chains originate from one sample sequenced in a study of T cells in Graves' hyperthyroidism and ophthalmopathy. Researchers amplified the TCR beta CDR3 regions from RNA transcripts. Researchers ran a first-round RT-PCR on the TCR CDR3 using the HTBI primer set. TCRdb re-called the multiplex PCR reads with MiXCR, one entry per CDR3 protein. The sample contains about 350,000 distinct CDR3 sequences, 17% of which appear only once. Sequencing was done on a sample of blood. The receptors stem from a woman in her 30s with Graves' hyperthyroidism that later progressed to Graves' ophthalmopathy.

This clonotype came up a few times. A clone one base away is much larger, so this may be a read error. This chain links TRBV2 with TRBJ2-5; 11 bases are a match to TRBD1. Looked up from germline, CDR1 is SNHLY and CDR2 is FYNNEI. V lost 5 bases, J lost 3 bases, and 8 bases stayed unmatched. This CDR3 region has 16 residues. CDR3 DNA sequence: TGTGCCAGCAGTAAGGGACAGGGGGGCACTGAAGAGACCCAGTACTTC. Translated: CASSKGQGGTEETQYF.

This clonotype came up a few times. V is TRBV6-5 and J is TRBJ1-2; 8 bases are shared with TRBD1. The CDR3 spans 16 residues. The V and J ends lost 2 bases and 8 bases, in that order; junction bases with no gene match: 13. Germline CDR1 MNHEY, CDR2 SVGAGI. The CDR3 loop reads CASSYPIRGRSWGYTF. The CDR3 region has the DNA TGTGCCAGCAGTTACCCTATCAGGGGGCGATCTTGGGGCTACACCTTC.

The chain employs TRBV7-9 and TRBJ2-3; 12 bases line up with TRBD2. Unmatched junction bases numbered 12, after V lost 4 bases and J lost 4 bases. The germline gives CDR1 SEHNR, CDR2 FQNEAQ (reference sequence). This CDR3 is 18 amino acids long. The CDR3 loop reads CASSSTWTSGNLADTQYF. The CDR3 bases are TGTGCCAGCAGCTCGACCTGGACTAGCGGGAATTTGGCAGATACGCAGTATTTT.

This clonotype was detected ten times or more. The rearrangement uses TRBV3-1 and TRBJ2-2; D is undetermined. This CDR3 region has 15 residues. Trimming took 1 base from V and 6 from J, leaving 12 bases between them. The V gene's germline CDR1 is LGHDT and CDR2 YNNKEL (reference sequence). This chain's CDR3 is CASSQASLSPGELFF. CDR3 bases: TGTGCCAGCAGCCAAGCGAGCCTATCACCCGGGGAGCTGTTTTTT.

The table lists this clonotype with many counts. The V and J genes are TRBV2 and TRBJ1-6; D gene ambiguous. The CDR3 is 14 residues long. CDR1 is SNHLY and CDR2 is FYNNEI in the germline V gene. V was trimmed by 4 bases and J by 5 bases, leaving 9 bases between them. In DNA form, the CDR3 reads TGTGCCAGCAGTGGCAGGAATAATAATTCACCCCTCCACTTT. It specifies CASSGRNNNSPLHF. Variable domain in full (rest from reference TRBV2 and TRBJ1-6): EPEVTQTPSHQVTQMGQEVILRCVPISNHLYFYWYRQILGQKVEFLVSFYNNEISEKSEIFDDQFSVERPDGSNFTLKIRSTKLEDSAMYFCASSGRNNNSPLHFGNGTRLTVT.

This clonotype was detected a few times. This could be a read error, since a much larger clone is one nucleotide away. The CDR3 end shows no conserved phenylalanine or tryptophan, and so a read error is likely. V is TRBV12-3 or TRBV12-4 and J is TRBJ2-3, with 9 bases that match TRBD1. Germline trimming cut 2 bases from V and 2 bases from J; bases unmatched to any gene: 5. The CDR3 is made up of 16 amino acids. In DNA form, the CDR3 reads TGTGCCAGCAGTTTATATGGGACAGGGAACACAGATACGCAGTATTCT. Its protein product is CASSLYGTGNTDTQYS.

In its sample, this clonotype was seen many times. The rearrangement joins TRBV28 to TRBJ2-5; 12 nucleotides match TRBD2. The germline V gene encodes CDR1 MDHEN and CDR2 SYDVKM. Germline trimming cut 1 base from V and 5 bases from J; bases unmatched to any gene: 8. The CDR3 is 17 residues long. The CDR3 reads CASSLSWTSGVEETQYF. The CDR3, as DNA: TGTGCCAGCAGTTTATCTTGGACTAGCGGGGTTGAGGAGACCCAGTACTTC.

This CDR3 reads CASSFQGALETQYF. The CDR3 DNA reads as TGTGCCAGCAGTTTCCAGGGGGCTTTGGAGACCCAGTACTTC. The chain couples TRBV27 to TRBJ2-5; 8 bases are shared with TRBD1. V lost 3 bases and J lost 5; bases outside the gene matches: 5. The CDR3 has 14 amino acids. Germline CDR1 is MNHEY and CDR2 is SMNVEV (reference sequence).

This chain joins TRBV30 and TRBJ1-1, with TRBD1 matching over 10 bases. Trimming took 5 bases from V and 4 from J; bases not matched to a gene: 4. Germline loops: CDR1 GTSNPN, CDR2 SVGIG (reference sequence). The CDR3 spans 13 residues. CDR3 nucleotide sequence: TGTGCCTGGCGGACAGGGGGGACCACTGAAGCTTTCTTT. This encodes CAWRTGGTTEAFF.

A note on this clonotype: A much larger clonotype is one base distant, so this may be a read error. Because the CDR3 is missing its conserved closing phenylalanine or tryptophan, this is likely a read error. V is TRBV13 and J is TRBJ2-3; 9 bases are a match to TRBD2. The CDR3 length is 16 residues. CDR1 is PRHDT, CDR2 FYEKMQ, per germline (reference sequence). V lost 6 bases, J lost 2 bases, and 9 bases stayed unmatched. Here the CDR3 reads CASRAERGASTDTQYL. DNA of the CDR3: TGTGCCAGCAGGGCTGAGCGGGGGGCTTCCACAGATACGCAGTATCTT.

In its sample, this clonotype was seen many times. V usage is TRBV12-3 or TRBV12-4 and J usage is TRBJ2-3; D ambiguous. Trimming removed 5 bases from V and 1 base from J, with 10 bases in between. The CDR3 is 14 amino acids. CDR3 sequence: CASSPAEGTDTQYF. The CDR3 DNA reads as TGTGCCAGCAGTCCAGCCGAAGGCACAGATACGCAGTATTTT.

Ten or more counts support this clonotype. The V call is TRBV19, the J call TRBJ1-1, with D maybe TRBD1 (5 bases). The V gene lost 5 bases and the J gene lost 4 bases, with 17 bases spanning the gap. This CDR3 contains 15 residues. CDR1 and CDR2 (germline): LNHDA, SQIVND (reference sequence). The CDR3 region has the DNA TGTGCCAGTAGTGGCGAGGGGTTCTTCAGCACTGAAGCTTTCTTT. Translated, it gives CASSGEGFFSTEAFF.

This clonotype was seen at least ten times. V and J are TRBV3-1 and TRBJ2-2, with D possibly matching TRBD2 (6 bases). Germline CDR1 LGHDT, CDR2 YNNKEL (reference sequence). V was trimmed by 3 bases and J by 4 bases, leaving 15 bases between them. The CDR3 consists of 16 residues. The CDR3 loop reads CASSQLVLASTGELFF. CDR3 in DNA: TGTGCCAGCAGCCAGTTAGTCCTAGCGAGCACCGGGGAGCTGTTTTTT.

J is TRBJ2-3 and V is TRBV9; D may be TRBD1 or TRBD2 (6 bases each). The ends were cut back, 0 bases at V and 4 bases at J, with 9 bases in the middle. The length of the CDR3 is 14 residues. Germline CDR1 SGDLS, CDR2 YYNGEE. For the CDR3, the DNA is TGTGCCAGCAGCGTAGAGGGGGGCGCAGATACGCAGTATTTT. Encoded protein: CASSVEGGADTQYF.

This clonotype was recorded many times. The chain links TRBV18 to TRBJ2-1, with TRBD2 matching 8 bases. This CDR3 comprises 15 residues. V lost 2 bases and J lost 1; bases outside the gene matches: 1. The germline V gene has CDR1 KGHSH and CDR2 LQKENI. This chain's CDR3 is CASSPVAGSYNEQFF. The CDR3 DNA is TGTGCCAGCTCACCAGTAGCGGGATCCTACAATGAGCAGTTCTTC.

This clonotype was seen at least ten times. The chain employs TRBV28 and TRBJ1-2; 8 bases align to TRBD1. V dropped 2 bases and J dropped 5; count of bases not matched to a gene: 10. CDR3 length equals 16 residues. CDR1 and CDR2 (germline): MDHEN, SYDVKM. Here the CDR3 reads CASSLASGGRSYGYTF. CDR3 sequence (DNA): TGTGCCAGCAGTTTAGCATCAGGGGGCAGGAGTTATGGCTACACCTTC.

This sequence joins TRBV27 and TRBJ2-3; TRBD2 matches 14 bases. Looked up from germline, CDR1 is MNHEY and CDR2 is SMNVEV (reference sequence). The CDR3 is 19 amino acids. After removal of 6 bases from V and 1 base from J, the junction contained 12 bases not matched to a gene. CDR3 DNA: TGTGCCAGCAGCAAACTCGGGACTAGCGGGGGACCGCGCACAGATACGCAGTATTTT. Translation: CASSKLGTSGGPRTDTQYF.

This clonotype was detected a few times. This chain connects TRBV9 to TRBJ2-1; D is ambiguous. Germline V gene data show CDR1 as SGDLS and CDR2 as YYNGEE. Trimming shortened V by 0 bases and J by 5 bases, and 12 bases separated the two germline ends. The CDR3 has 15 residues. DNA for the CDR3: TGTGCCAGCAGCGTAGGGCTCGAGAGTGACAATGAGCAGTTCTTC. This encodes CASSVGLESDNEQFF.

This clonotype was counted ten times or more. V is TRBV4-1 and J is TRBJ1-1; D is unclear. The germline V and J ends were trimmed by 2 bases and 4 bases, with 11 bases remaining between them. Germline CDR1 and CDR2: MGHRA and YSYEKL. CDR3 size: 14 residues. The CDR3 DNA sequence: TGCGCCAGCAGCCAATACCTCGGTTTCACTGAAGCTTTCTTT. It codes for CASSQYLGFTEAFF.

This clonotype occurred many times. The chain links TRBV27 to TRBJ2-7, with D uncertain. In germline, CDR1 is MNHEY, CDR2 SMNVEV (reference sequence). The length of the CDR3 is 13 residues. Trimming pared 6 bases from V and 0 bases from J, leaving 9 bases between. The CDR3 loop reads CASSLGPSYEQYF. DNA of the CDR3: TGTGCCAGCAGCTTAGGCCCCTCCTACGAGCAGTACTTC.

This clonotype was seen ten or more times. The chain uses TRBV2 and TRBJ1-1; D perhaps matches TRBD1 (5 bases). The ends were cut back, 5 bases at V and 7 bases at J, with 11 bases in the middle. The CDR3 spans 12 residues. In germline, CDR1 is SNHLY, CDR2 FYNNEI. For the CDR3, the DNA is TGTGCCAGCAGTAAGACAGCTTATGAAGCTTTCTTT. The encoded protein is CASSKTAYEAFF.